These T cell receptor beta chains were read from a single sample in a study of neurological immune-mediated disorders. From the 5' RACE reads, TCRdb called clonotypes with MiXCR, one entry per CDR3 protein. In the table there are about 87,000 distinct CDR3 sequences, around 3.6% of which are singletons. The sample was PBMCs. These receptors were obtained from a woman aged 45-65 years with multiple sclerosis. The CDR3 runs from the conserved cysteine through the conserved F or W. The D gene is left open where the match is weak. Clone size is stated in some rows and not others, as once, few, many or a class when expanded.

V gene	D gene	clone size	J gene	CDR3 DNA	CDR3 protein
TRBV7-2	NA	many	TRBJ1-2	TGTGCCAGCAGCCCCGCCAGCAGCTATGGCTACACCTTC	CASSPASSYGYTF
TRBV5-1	TRBD2	many	TRBJ2-1	TGCGCCAGCAGCTTGGACACTAGCGGGGGAAGGTACAATGAGCAGTTCTTC	CASSLDTSGGRYNEQFF
TRBV18	TRBD1	NA	TRBJ2-3	TGTGCCAGCTCGCAGCAGGGGGCGACAGATACGCAGTATTTT	CASSQQGATDTQYF
TRBV5-6	NA	many	TRBJ1-2	TGTGCCAGCAGCTTCTTCTACAGAGCTAACTATGGCTACACCTTC	CASSFFYRANYGYTF
TRBV20-1	NA	many	TRBJ1-5	TGCAGTGCTAGAGATTTTGACGGGGAGGCGGGGCAGCCCCAGCATTTT	CSARDFDGEAGQPQHF
TRBV12-3/TRBV12-4	NA	many	TRBJ2-3	TGTGCCAGCAGTCCGTACTTACTAGCAGATACGCAGTATTTT	CASSPYLLADTQYF
TRBV20-1	TRBD2	many	TRBJ2-2	TGCAGTGCTAGACTAGCGGGGGACACCGGGGAGCTGTTTTTT	CSARLAGDTGELFF
TRBV9	NA	many	TRBJ2-5	TGTGCCAGCAGCGTAGAGGGGGGGCTCGGAGAGACCCAGTACTTC	CASSVEGGLGETQYF
TRBV5-6	NA	many	TRBJ2-7	TGTGCCAGCACCACAGGTGTAACATCCTACGAGCAGTACTTC	CASTTGVTSYEQYF
TRBV6-2/TRBV6-3	NA	many	TRBJ2-1	TGTGCCAGCAGTTCTTTCCAATCGCTCTCCTACAATGAGCAGTTCTTC	CASSSFQSLSYNEQFF
TRBV5-1	NA	many	TRBJ2-3	TGCGCCAGCAGCACCGGACAGATCAGCACAGATACGCAGTATTTT	CASSTGQISTDTQYF
TRBV18	NA	few	TRBJ1-4	TGTGCCAGCTCGCTCCGGGACTCTCATGAAAAACTGTTTTTT	CASSLRDSHEKLFF
TRBV27	NA	many	TRBJ2-7	TGTGCCAGCAGTTTTTCCCGGCCCCACGAGCAGTACTTC	CASSFSRPHEQYF
TRBV7-9	TRBD1	many	TRBJ1-1	TGTGCCAGCAGCATCGACAGGGTGAACACTGAAGCTTTCTTT	CASSIDRVNTEAFF